A single sample gave rise to the 17 T cell receptor beta chains below, sequenced in a study of T cell repertoires in cytomegalovirus infection. These receptors have no known antigen. TCRdb re-derived calls from the reads in MiXCR, one entry per CDR3 protein. This sample has about 900,000 distinct CDR3 sequences; less than 35% occur once, and the top ten carry about an eighth. Material: cultured CD8+ T cells from PBMCs, obtained from culture after CMV antigen stimulation. Source of these receptors: a human donor in good health (CMV status not recorded). Some clones in this sample may be carry-over from other donors' samples.

The chain employs TRBV12-3 or TRBV12-4 and TRBJ2-2; TRBD2 aligns across 9 bases. The CDR3 is made up of 12 amino acids. Trimming took 8 bases from V and 6 from J; bases not matched to a gene: 1. The CDR3, as DNA: TGTGCCAGCTGGACTAGCGCCGGGGAGCTGTTTTTT. It codes for CASWTSAGELFF.

This clonotype was observed a few times. The chain uses TRBV27 and TRBJ1-3, with 11 bases identical to TRBD1. Germline V gene data show CDR1 as MNHEY and CDR2 as SMNVEV (reference sequence). Trimming at V came to 8 bases and at J to 0 bases, leaving 3 bases not matched to a gene. There are 15 residues in the CDR3. Written as DNA, the CDR3 is TGTGCCAGCCGGGACAGGGGGTACTCTGGAAACACCATATATTTT. This translates into CASRDRGYSGNTIYF.

The rearrangement joins TRBV20-1 to TRBJ2-1, with 12 nucleotides matching TRBD2. The V gene end was trimmed by 1 base and the J gene end by 5 bases; junction bases not matched to a gene: 6. The V gene's germline CDR1 is DFQATT and CDR2 SNEGSKA (reference sequence). The CDR3 covers 16 residues. In DNA form, the CDR3 reads TGCAGTGCTAGAGCCCTAGCGGGGGGGACAGACAATGAGCAGTTCTTC. It codes for CSARALAGGTDNEQFF.

This clonotype was seen repeatedly, ten times or more. V and J are TRBV6-1 and TRBJ2-5; D might be TRBD1 (5 bases). The length of the CDR3 is 15 residues. Germline CDR1 MNHNS, CDR2 SASEGT. The ends were cut back, 10 bases at V and 2 bases at J, with 20 bases in the middle. The CDR3: CATNSDSNQQETQYF. DNA of the CDR3: TGTGCCACCAACTCCGACAGTAACCAGCAAGAGACCCAGTACTTC.

This clonotype was counted only a few times. This rearrangement joins TRBV6-1 to TRBJ1-5, with D possibly TRBD1 on 5 matching bases. The CDR3 has 15 residues. Germline V gene sequence: CDR1 MNHNS, CDR2 SASEGT. Trimming removed 3 bases from V and 3 bases from J, with 12 bases in between. The CDR3 loop is CASSEGGDYNQPQHF. The DNA of the CDR3 is TGTGCCAGCAGTGAGGGGGGGGATTACAATCAGCCCCAGCATTTT.

This chain connects TRBV4-1 to TRBJ2-3; 11 bases are shared with TRBD2. Germline lookup yields CDR1 MGHRA and CDR2 YSYEKL. The CDR3 is 20 residues long. Germline trimming cut 3 bases from V and 2 bases from J; bases unmatched to any gene: 16. CDR3 coding DNA: TGCGCCAGCAGCCACCCGAAGAGGCTAGCGGGGGGCCAATACACAGATACGCAGTATTTT. Translation: CASSHPKRLAGGQYTDTQYF.

This clonotype was counted ten times or more. The V and J genes are TRBV7-8 and TRBJ1-3; D remains ambiguous. The CDR3 has 15 residues. V was cut by 1 base and J by 1 base, with 8 bases left in between. Germline V gives CDR1 SGHVS, CDR2 FQNEAQ. For the CDR3, the DNA is TGTGCCAGCAGCTTAGGATTGGGATCTGGAAACACCATATATTTT. Its translation is CASSLGLGSGNTIYF.

In this sample, this clonotype turned up a few times. The J gene is TRBJ2-5, the V gene TRBV6-6; TRBD2 agrees at 8 bases. The CDR3 spans 14 residues. The V and J ends lost 5 bases and 5 bases, in that order; junction bases with no gene match: 7. Germline V gene sequence: CDR1 MNHNY, CDR2 SVGAGI (reference sequence). The chain's CDR3 is CASSRGGEVETQYF. In nucleotides, the CDR3 is TGTGCCAGCAGTCGGGGGGGCGAAGTCGAGACCCAGTACTTC.

This clonotype was seen a handful of times. This sequence joins TRBV6-1 and TRBJ2-3; D is unresolved. The CDR3 spans 13 residues. The V gene lost 7 bases and the J gene lost 2 bases, with 10 bases spanning the gap. Germline assignment: CDR1 MNHNS and CDR2 SASEGT. The CDR3 reads CASNSLLTDTQYF. Written as DNA, the CDR3 is TGTGCCAGCAACAGCCTTCTCACAGATACGCAGTATTTT.

This chain joins TRBV28 and TRBJ2-3; a weak D match, TRBD1 (6 bases). The ends were cut back, 7 bases at V and 0 bases at J, with 17 bases in the middle. Germline-derived CDR1 and CDR2 are MDHEN and SYDVKM. The CDR3 length is 16 residues. In DNA, the CDR3 is TGTGCCAGCATGCGGACGGCAGGGGCTAGCACAGATACGCAGTATTTT. Its protein product is CASMRTAGASTDTQYF. Full variable domain (outside the CDR3, taken from reference TRBV28 and TRBJ2-3): DVKVTQSSRYLVKRTGEKVFLECVQDMDHENMFWYRQDPGLGLRLIYFSYDVKMKEKGDIPEGYSVSREKKERFSLILESASTNQTSMYLCASMRTAGASTDTQYFGPGTRLTVL.

The chain has TRBV4-1 and TRBJ2-1; perhaps D is TRBD1 or TRBD2 (5 bases each). The V and J ends lost 0 bases and 3 bases respectively, with 12 bases between them. The CDR3 loop spans 16 amino acids. The germline V gene has CDR1 MGHRA and CDR2 YSYEKL. CDR3 bases: TGCGCCAGCAGCCAAGACACAGGTCGGGGCTACAATGAGCAGTTCTTC. It specifies CASSQDTGRGYNEQFF.

The chain links TRBV5-1 to TRBJ2-7; 10 bases line up with TRBD1. The CDR3 has 14 residues. V was pared by 2 bases and J by 5 bases, with 4 bases of the junction left unmatched. Germline CDR1 is SGHRS and CDR2 is YFSETQ. The chain's CDR3 is CASSFGTGEDEQYF. DNA for the CDR3: TGCGCCAGCAGCTTCGGGACAGGGGAGGACGAGCAGTACTTC.

V gene TRBV27 combines with J gene TRBJ2-7; tentatively, D is TRBD2 (5 bases). The CDR3 consists of 13 residues. V was cut by 10 bases and J by 2 bases, with 15 bases left in between. Germline V gene data show CDR1 as MNHEY and CDR2 as SMNVEV (reference sequence). As DNA, the CDR3 is TGTGCCACCCAGATGGGAGCGCCCTACGAGCAGTACGTC. The encoded protein is CATQMGAPYEQYV.

This clonotype was seen a handful of times. The chain is built from TRBV19 and TRBJ2-1, with D possibly TRBD1 on 5 matching bases. From germline, CDR1 is LNHDA and CDR2 SQIVND (reference sequence). This CDR3 has 16 residues. The V end lost 0 bases, the J end lost 2 bases, and 11 bases lay between the germline ends. The CDR3 DNA sequence: TGTGCCAGTAGTATAGATGGGGCTGCCCCCTACAATGAGCAGTTCTTC. Its protein product is CASSIDGAAPYNEQFF. Full variable domain (missing parts from reference TRBV19 and TRBJ2-1): DGGITQSPKYLFRKEGQNVTLSCEQNLNHDAMYWYRQDPGQGLRLIYYSQIVNDFQKGDIAEGYSVSREKKESFPLTVTSAQKNPTAFYLCASSIDGAAPYNEQFFGPGTRLTVL.

This chain links TRBV25-1 with TRBJ2-2, with D perhaps matching TRBD1 or TRBD2 (6 bases each). Per germline, CDR1 MGHDK and CDR2 SYGVNS. CDR3 length: 12 amino acids. The V end was cut by 3 bases, the J end by 9 bases, with 8 bases between. CDR3 bases: TGTGCCAGCAGTGAGGGGGGCCGGGAGCTGTTTTTT. This encodes CASSEGGRELFF.

This clonotype was detected a few times. The CDR3 DNA sequence: TGTGCCAGCAGTCTGAAGGATGGCTACACCTTC. The encoded protein is CASSLKDGYTF. The V gene is TRBV6-2 or TRBV6-3, the J gene TRBJ1-2; D is unclear. V was trimmed by 5 bases and J by 6 bases, leaving 7 bases between them. The V gene's germline CDR1 is MNHEY and CDR2 SVGEGT. The CDR3 consists of 11 residues.

This clonotype was recorded at least ten times. The genes are TRBV7-2 and TRBJ2-1, with D perhaps being TRBD1 or TRBD2 (6 bases each). Germline V gene data show CDR1 as SGHTA and CDR2 as FQGNSA. V was cut by 1 base and J by 7 bases, with 11 bases left in between. The CDR3 is made up of 14 amino acids. CDR3 DNA sequence: TGTGCCAGCAGCTTAGGGGGGGCACCGAATGAGCAGTTCTTC. Translation: CASSLGGAPNEQFF. Using reference TRBV7-2 and TRBJ2-1 for the parts outside the CDR3, the full variable domain is GAGVSQSPSNKVTEKGKDVELRCDPISGHTALYWYRQSLGQGLEFLIYFQGNSAPDKSGLPSDRFSAERTGGSVSTLTIQRTQQEDSAVYLCASSLGGAPNEQFFGPGTRLTVL.